Each of the 22 T cell receptor beta chains below was sequenced from the same sample in a study of CD8+CD57+ T cells in acquired aplastic anemia. The template for TCR beta VDJ and CDR3 sequence profiling was genomic DNA. TCRdb analysed the reads with MiXCR anew, one entry per CDR3 protein. The sample contains more than 150,000 distinct CDR3 sequences, roughly half of which appear only once. The authors sequenced patients whose flow cytometry had shown CD8+CD57+ cell expansion. The sample taken for sequencing was sorted CD4+, CD8+, or CD8+CD57+ T cells (not recorded which) from PBMCs. The receptors were sampled from a human donor with aplastic anemia.

This clonotype was observed at least ten times. The rearrangement joins TRBV29-1 to TRBJ1-1, with 7 bases that match TRBD1. After removal of 7 bases from V and 2 bases from J, the junction contained 13 bases not matched to a gene. This CDR3 comprises 15 residues. The germline V gene has CDR1 SQVTM and CDR2 ANQGSEA. CDR3 amino acids: CSGRVLTGSNTEAFF. In DNA form, the CDR3 reads TGCAGCGGCCGAGTATTGACAGGGTCTAACACTGAAGCTTTCTTT.

This clonotype turned up a few times. The V gene is TRBV5-1, the J gene TRBJ1-1; 9 nucleotides agree with TRBD1. From germline, CDR1 is SGHRS and CDR2 YFSETQ. With V trimmed by 3 bases and J by 3 bases, 3 bases remained unmatched. This CDR3 is 14 amino acids long. The CDR3 DNA reads as TGCGCCAGCAGCTCGGGGACAGGGTACACTGAAGCTTTCTTT. Encoded protein: CASSSGTGYTEAFF.

This rearrangement joins TRBV2 to TRBJ1-5; 7 bases are shared with TRBD1. With 11 bases clipped from V and 2 bases from J, the junction kept 12 bases outside the gene matches. Germline V lookup: CDR1 SNHLY, CDR2 FYNNEI. The CDR3 loop spans 15 amino acids. CDR3 sequence reads: CAGSLGDSRNQPQHF. The CDR3 DNA reads TGTGCCGGGAGTTTAGGGGACAGCCGCAATCAGCCCCAGCATTTT.

This clonotype was observed many times. The V gene is TRBV20-1, the J gene TRBJ2-1; D not certain. V was cut by 3 bases and J by 4 bases, with 13 bases left in between. The CDR3 loop spans 14 amino acids. Germline values: CDR1 DFQATT, CDR2 SNEGSKA (reference sequence). The CDR3 reads CSASPDPRYNEQFF. The CDR3 region has the DNA TGCAGTGCTAGCCCCGACCCGCGGTACAATGAGCAGTTCTTC.

The V gene is TRBV5-1, the J gene TRBJ2-7; D call uncertain. Trimming left V 0 bases short and J 3 bases short, with 10 bases between. Germline V gene sequence: CDR1 SGHRS, CDR2 YFSETQ. The CDR3 is 14 residues long. CDR3 in amino acids: CASSLDPSNYEQYF. The CDR3 nucleotides are TGCGCCAGCAGCTTGGACCCTTCTAACTACGAGCAGTACTTC.

The J gene is TRBJ2-1, the V gene TRBV24-1; TRBD1 agrees at 8 bases. The germline V gene has CDR1 KGHDR and CDR2 SFDVKD. Trimming cost V 4 bases and J 8 bases; bases outside gene matches: 9. The CDR3 totals 15 residues. CDR3 coding DNA: TGTGCCACCAGTGACCAGGACAGGGAATTTGATGAGCAGTTCTTC. Its translation is CATSDQDREFDEQFF.

The V gene is TRBV12-3 or TRBV12-4, the J gene TRBJ2-7, with D unresolved. The V gene lost 8 bases and the J gene lost 5 bases, with 10 bases spanning the gap. This CDR3 contains 11 residues. CDR3 DNA: TGTGCCAGCTCCCCCGGAGACGAGCAGTACTTC. It encodes CASSPGDEQYF.

The gene calls are TRBV6-5 and TRBJ2-1; 8 bases are shared with TRBD2. The CDR3 has 15 amino acids. Germline V gene data show CDR1 as MNHEY and CDR2 as SVGAGI. J was trimmed by 8 bases and V by 3 bases; bases with no gene match: 9. CDR3 bases: TGTGCCAGCAGTTATACGGGAGGGGGGCTCTATGAGCAGTTCTTC. Protein sequence: CASSYTGGGLYEQFF.

This rearrangement joins TRBV6-1 to TRBJ2-5; 9 nucleotides match TRBD1. Germline CDR1 is MNHNS and CDR2 is SASEGT. The CDR3 covers 14 residues. The V segment lost 6 bases and the J segment 5 bases; nucleotides outside the gene matches: 7. The DNA for the CDR3 is TGTGCCAGCAGCGCGGACAGGGGAGGGGAGACCCAGTACTTC. This sequence encodes CASSADRGGETQYF.

This clonotype was counted many times. The rearrangement joins TRBV24-1 to TRBJ2-3, with D perhaps matching TRBD1 or TRBD2 (5 bases each). Germline loops: CDR1 KGHDR, CDR2 SFDVKD. The CDR3 runs to 14 residues. Trimming removed 7 bases at V and 3 bases at J, with 13 bases between. The CDR3, as DNA: TGTGCCACCAGCGGATTTTGGGGGACAGATACGCAGTATTTT. Its translation is CATSGFWGTDTQYF.

This rearrangement joins TRBV20-1 to TRBJ2-1, with no clear D. The CDR3 runs 12 residues. The germline V and J ends were trimmed by 6 bases and 10 bases, with 16 bases remaining between them. Germline assignment: CDR1 DFQATT and CDR2 SNEGSKA (reference sequence). The CDR3 region is CSATLGFGEQFF. The CDR3 bases are TGCAGTGCCACCCTCGGGTTCGGGGAGCAGTTCTTC.

The chain carries TRBV15 and TRBJ2-7; D gene ambiguous. Germline V gene sequence: CDR1 LNHNV, CDR2 YYDKDF (reference sequence). The CDR3 extends over 13 amino acids. Trimming pared 1 base from V and 3 bases from J, leaving 7 bases between. The CDR3 reads CATSRGRLYEQYF. In DNA, the CDR3 is TGTGCCACCAGCAGAGGCAGACTCTACGAGCAGTACTTC.

This clonotype was found many times. The rearrangement links TRBV7-9 to TRBJ1-4; 10 nucleotides line up with TRBD1. The CDR3 sequence is 17 residues long. The V gene end was trimmed by 5 bases and the J gene end by 1 base; junction bases not matched to a gene: 7. Germline V gives CDR1 SEHNR, CDR2 FQNEAQ (reference sequence). CDR3 amino acids: CASSLFGTGVTNEKLFF. CDR3 DNA sequence: TGTGCCAGCAGCCTATTCGGGACAGGGGTAACTAATGAAAAACTGTTTTTT.

The chain recombines TRBV27 with TRBJ2-3; either TRBD1 or TRBD2 may supply D (5 bases each). V lost 4 bases, J lost 0 bases, and 17 bases lay in between. The CDR3 consists of 17 residues. Germline CDR1 reads MNHEY; CDR2 reads SMNVEV (reference sequence). The DNA for the CDR3 is TGTGCCAGCAGTTCTACCGAACCAAGGGACAGCACAGATACGCAGTATTTT. Translated: CASSSTEPRDSTDTQYF.

This clonotype has at least ten counts. The chain uses TRBV6-2 or TRBV6-3 and TRBJ1-3; tentatively, D is TRBD1 (5 bases). The germline CDR1 and CDR2 sequences are MNHEY and SVGEGT. V lost 6 bases to trimming and J lost 7 bases, with 13 bases between them. The CDR3 sequence is 13 residues long. The CDR3 DNA sequence: TGTGCCAGCAGAGAGTTGGGGCGGAACACCATATATTTT. This translates into CASRELGRNTIYF.

Many counts were recorded for this clonotype. The CDR3 coding sequence is TGTGCCAGTAGTGAACGTAGTCGGCCCCCCTACGAGCAGTACTTC. Its protein product is CASSERSRPPYEQYF. The rearrangement uses TRBV19 and TRBJ2-7; D ambiguous. The CDR3 contains 15 residues. The germline CDR1 and CDR2 sequences are LNHDA and SQIVND (reference sequence). Trimming removed 5 bases from V and 2 bases from J, with 16 bases in between.

The J gene is TRBJ2-5, the V gene TRBV2; the D call may be TRBD1 or TRBD2 (5 bases each). V lost 6 bases, J lost 2 bases, and 13 bases lay in between. The CDR3 has 14 residues. In germline, CDR1 is SNHLY, CDR2 FYNNEI. The CDR3 nucleotides read TGTGCCAGCAGGCCAGTCAGGGAGCAAGAGACCCAGTACTTC. The encoded protein is CASRPVREQETQYF. The variable domain in full, completed from reference TRBV2 and TRBJ2-5, reads EPEVTQTPSHQVTQMGQEVILRCVPISNHLYFYWYRQILGQKVEFLVSFYNNEISEKSEIFDDQFSVERPDGSNFTLKIRSTKLEDSAMYFCASRPVREQETQYFGPGTRLLVL.

This clonotype has a count of ten or more. The rearrangement uses TRBV9 and TRBJ2-1, with TRBD1 identical over 11 bases. The CDR3 runs 16 residues. Germline loops: CDR1 SGDLS, CDR2 YYNGEE. With V trimmed by 4 bases and J by 2 bases, 5 bases remained unmatched. CDR3 sequence reads: CASSPRTGGTYNEQFF. The CDR3, as DNA: TGTGCCAGCAGCCCCCGGACAGGGGGCACCTACAATGAGCAGTTCTTC. The whole variable domain, filled in from reference TRBV9 and TRBJ2-1, reads DSGVTQTPKHLITATGQRVTLRCSPRSGDLSVYWYQQSLDQGLQFLIQYYNGEERAKGNILERFSAQQFPDLHSELNLSSLELGDSALYFCASSPRTGGTYNEQFFGPGTRLTVL.

The chain couples TRBV24-1 to TRBJ2-1, with 10 positions matching TRBD1. The germline gives CDR1 KGHDR, CDR2 SFDVKD. V gave up 5 bases and J gave up 2 bases; unmatched junction bases: 17. The CDR3 sequence is 20 residues long. The CDR3 DNA reads TGTGCCACCAGTGTCCCCCCCGGGACAGGGGATATGAGCACCTACAATGAGCAGTTCTTC. It translates to CATSVPPGTGDMSTYNEQFF.

This clonotype showed up many times. V usage is TRBV5-5 and J usage is TRBJ1-1, with 10 bases fitting TRBD1. CDR1 and CDR2 (germline): SGHKS, YYEKEE (reference sequence). The CDR3 sequence is 15 residues long. The V segment lost 4 bases and the J segment 7 bases; nucleotides outside the gene matches: 10. CDR3 nucleotide sequence: TGTGCCAGCAGCCCAACCTCGACAGGGGGCGGTGAAGCTTTCTTT. Protein: CASSPTSTGGGEAFF.

This clonotype came up a few times. The chain employs TRBV7-9 and TRBJ1-1; no clear D. The V gene's germline CDR1 is SEHNR and CDR2 FQNEAQ (reference sequence). This CDR3 spans 13 amino acids. Trimming pared 9 bases from V and 1 base from J, leaving 12 bases between. This CDR3 reads CASMAYANTEAFF. In nucleotides, the CDR3 is TGTGCCAGTATGGCCTACGCGAACACTGAAGCTTTCTTT. Supplemented by reference TRBV7-9 and TRBJ1-1, the full variable domain reads DTGVSQNPRHKITKRGQNVTFRCDPISEHNRLYWYRQTLGQGPEFLTYFQNEAQLEKSRLLSDRFSAERPKGSFSTLEIQRTEQGDSAMYLCASMAYANTEAFFGQGTRLTVV.

J is TRBJ2-3 and V is TRBV24-1; no clear D. Trimming removed 4 bases from V and 1 base from J, with 5 bases in between. Per germline, CDR1 KGHDR and CDR2 SFDVKD. This CDR3 has 13 amino acids. CDR3 nucleotide sequence: TGTGCCACCAGTGACAGCGGCACAGATACGCAGTATTTT. As protein: CATSDSGTDTQYF.